The next 9 T cell receptor beta chains were all read from a single sample in a study of blood T cell repertoires in COVID-19. The assay was immunoSEQ multiplex PCR, and TCRdb's table has in-frame clones only and misses some. The table lists around 100,000 clones, 87% of them singletons. Input material: peripheral blood. The receptor set was obtained from a woman of 80 years or more with acute or convalescent COVID-19.

CDR3 amino acids: CASRQEGDSGAGELFF. In DNA form, the CDR3 reads TGTGCCAGCAGGCAAGAGGGGGACAGTGGCGCCGGGGAGCTGTTTTTT. The chain uses TRBV21-1 and TRBJ2-2; the table calls TRBD1, which could not be checked here. TRBV21-1 corresponds to a pseudogene. This CDR3 comprises 16 residues.

This sequence joins TRBV12-5 and TRBJ1-2; TRBD1 might be the D (6 bases). CDR3 length: 15 residues. The germline CDR1 and CDR2 sequences are LGHNT and FRNRAP. Trimming cost V 6 bases and J 0 bases, with 14 bases left between them. The chain's CDR3 is CASGPSGTTNYGYTF. CDR3 nucleotides: TGTGCTAGTGGGCCCTCGGGGACAACTAACTATGGCTACACCTTC.

The chain is built from TRBV21-1 and TRBJ1-5. TRBV21-1 is shown as a pseudogene. The CDR3 covers 15 residues. The CDR3 is CASSKAVGGNQPQHF. The DNA of the CDR3 is TGTGCCAGCAGCAAGGCGGTGGGAGGCAATCAGCCCCAGCATTTT.

The count of this clone is one. V is TRBV15 and J is TRBJ2-5, with D unresolved. Germline V lookup: CDR1 LNHNV, CDR2 YYDKDF (reference sequence). V lost 0 bases to trimming and J lost 5 bases, with 13 bases between them. This CDR3 contains 15 residues. The DNA for the CDR3 is TGTGCCACCAGCAGAGATTATTACGGTTCGGAGACCCAGTACTTC. It encodes CATSRDYYGSETQYF.

The genes are TRBV27 and TRBJ1-5; D is unresolved. The CDR3 is 13 amino acids. CDR1 and CDR2 from the germline V gene are MNHEY and SMNVEV (reference sequence). The V and J ends lost 6 bases and 5 bases respectively, with 11 bases between them. CDR3 DNA: TGTGCCAGCAGACCAGACACATATCAGCCCCAGCATTTT. It encodes CASRPDTYQPQHF.

The chain links TRBV27 to TRBJ1-1, with 9 bases fitting TRBD1. Unmatched junction bases numbered 3, after V lost 6 bases and J lost 4 bases. From germline, CDR1 is MNHEY and CDR2 SMNVEV (reference sequence). The CDR3 covers 13 residues. CDR3 loop: CASSRTGVTEAFF. The CDR3 DNA follows: TGTGCCAGCAGCCGGACAGGGGTCACTGAAGCTTTCTTT.

This chain uses TRBV21-1 with TRBJ2-1; TRBD2 is taken as the D call from the table, unchecked against the DNA. TRBV21-1 is assigned pseudogene status. There are 16 residues in the CDR3. The CDR3 DNA reads as TGTGCCAGCAGCCCTCCTGGCGGGGTAGGGGACAATGAGCAGTTCTTC. It codes for CASSPPGGVGDNEQFF.

The rearrangement uses TRBV6-2 or TRBV6-3 and TRBJ1-5; possible D gene TRBD1, 6 bases. V was pared by 3 bases and J by 6 bases, with 12 bases between. The CDR3 runs to 14 residues. The germline V gene encodes CDR1 MNHEY and CDR2 SVGEGT. The CDR3 DNA reads as TGTGCCAGCAGTTATGCACGAGGGGGTCAGCCCCAGCATTTT. This translates into CASSYARGGQPQHF.

The chain carries TRBV5-4 and TRBJ1-2; D is perhaps TRBD1 (5 bases). The CDR3 totals 13 residues. Trimming stripped 4 bases from V and 7 bases from J, with 14 bases between. Looked up from germline, CDR1 is SGHNT and CDR2 is YYREEE (reference sequence). CDR3 bases: TGTGCCAGCAGCGTATCAGGGTTTGCTGGCTACACCTTC. Amino acids: CASSVSGFAGYTF.